The clone carrying this T cell receptor (beta chain) was seen at least ten times. No antigen is known for it. A sample of blood taken at first hyperthyroidism diagnosis preceded any ophthalmopathy symptoms. Extraction of PBMCs used roughly 10 ml of fresh peripheral blood. The CDR3 regions of TCR beta were amplified from RNA transcripts. HTBI primers were employed in a first-round RT-PCR of the TCR CDR3. A single record per CDR3 protein comes from TCRdb applying MiXCR to the multiplex PCR reads. The table shows nearly 600,000 distinct CDR3 sequences, with about 15% occurring only once. These data belong to a study of T cells in Graves' hyperthyroidism and ophthalmopathy. The study's findings and limits: Classification by a 13 V-J model distinguished ophthalmopathy from stable hyperthyroidism.

The J segment lost 5 bases and the V segment lost 5 bases, leaving 9 bases of the junction unmatched. The length of the CDR3 is 16 residues. The specimen sequenced was blood. The chain combines TRBV12-3 or TRBV12-4 with TRBJ2-5, with 12 bases aligning to TRBD1. This TCR was recovered from a woman aged 25 to 39 with Graves' hyperthyroidism that later progressed to Graves' ophthalmopathy. The CDR3 is CASSRPGTGGGETQYF. The CDR3, as DNA: TGTGCCAGCAGTCGACCCGGGACAGGGGGCGGGGAGACCCAGTACTTC.